Below are 24 T cell receptor beta chains sequenced from a single sample in a study of human T cells and chemical hapten exposure. Indicated time point: healthy volunteer bleed at 6 weeks. Unfractionated whole blood served as the source for total RNA extraction. TCRdb reprocessed the RACE reads via MiXCR and lists one record per CDR3 protein. Of approximately 84,000 distinct CDR3 sequences in the sample, approximately 8% were seen once. The sample taken for sequencing was whole blood. Receptors originate from a male donor in good health. Some clones in this sample may be carry-over from other donors' samples.

CDR3 nucleotide sequence: TGTGCCAGCAGCCAAACAGGCGAGCAGTACTTC. Amino acid sequence: CASSQTGEQYF. V usage is TRBV12-3 or TRBV12-4 and J usage is TRBJ2-7; D is perhaps TRBD1 (5 bases). The CDR3 has 11 residues. V was clipped by 6 bases and J by 6 bases, with 9 bases between them.

Ten or more counts support this clonotype. This chain links TRBV27 with TRBJ2-6; D perhaps matches TRBD1 (6 bases). The V end was cut by 5 bases, the J end by 0 bases, with 11 bases between. The CDR3 sequence is 16 residues long. CDR1 and CDR2 (germline): MNHEY, SMNVEV (reference sequence). This chain's CDR3 is CASSTRTVSGANVLTF. CDR3 DNA: TGTGCCAGCAGTACCCGGACAGTCTCTGGGGCCAACGTCCTGACTTTC.

This clonotype appeared many times. V is TRBV5-1 and J is TRBJ1-1, with D tentatively TRBD1 (5 bases). CDR3 size: 15 residues. Between the trimmed V and J ends, which lost 0 bases and 3 bases, there was a span of 12 bases. The germline V gene encodes CDR1 SGHRS and CDR2 YFSETQ. The CDR3 DNA is TGCGCCAGCAGCTTGGACGGGGCTTCTGACACTGAAGCTTTCTTT. Residues: CASSLDGASDTEAFF.

This clonotype was recorded at least ten times. The CDR3 loop reads CASRWSGAQETQYF. The CDR3 DNA is TGTGCCAGCAGGTGGAGCGGGGCACAAGAGACCCAGTACTTC. J is TRBJ2-5 and V is TRBV11-2; 7 nucleotides align to TRBD2. This CDR3 has 14 residues. J gave up 2 bases and V 6 bases, and 6 bases lay outside the gene matches. Germline-derived CDR1 and CDR2 are SGHAT and FQNNGV.

This clonotype was seen ten or more times. The rearrangement joins TRBV9 to TRBJ2-7, with D unclear. Trimming removed 7 bases from V and 3 bases from J, with 11 bases in between. Germline loops: CDR1 SGDLS, CDR2 YYNGEE. This CDR3 contains 12 residues. Here the CDR3 reads CASGKSLYEQYF. In DNA, the CDR3 is TGTGCCAGCGGAAAGTCGCTCTACGAGCAGTACTTC.

The rearrangement joins TRBV7-2 to TRBJ2-3, with 7 bases that match TRBD2. From germline, CDR1 is SGHTA and CDR2 FQGNSA. The CDR3 is made up of 15 amino acids. J gave up 0 bases and V 3 bases, and 3 bases lay outside the gene matches. The CDR3 DNA sequence: TGTGCCAGCAGCTTGGGAGGGGTGAGCACAGATACGCAGTATTTT. It yields the protein CASSLGGVSTDTQYF. Filled out from reference TRBV7-2 and TRBJ2-3, the complete variable domain reads GAGVSQSPSNKVTEKGKDVELRCDPISGHTALYWYRQSLGQGLEFLIYFQGNSAPDKSGLPSDRFSAERTGGSVSTLTIQRTQQEDSAVYLCASSLGGVSTDTQYFGPGTRLTVL.

The rearrangement uses TRBV4-1 and TRBJ2-1; TRBD2 matches 7 bases. This CDR3 is built from 16 residues. Germline CDR1 is MGHRA and CDR2 is YSYEKL. The V gene end was trimmed by 5 bases and the J gene end by 2 bases; junction bases not matched to a gene: 9. For the CDR3, the DNA is TGCGCCAGCAGCTACCTAGCGGAGGCCGCCTACAATGAGCAGTTCTTC. It is translated as CASSYLAEAAYNEQFF.

The CDR3 region has the DNA TGCAGCGCAAGCGGGGGGATTTCCTACGAGCAGTACTTC. Translation gives CSASGGISYEQYF. The genes are TRBV29-1 and TRBJ2-7; 9 bases are a match to TRBD2. The V gene end was trimmed by 7 bases and the J gene end by 1 base; junction bases not matched to a gene: 5. The CDR3 spans 13 residues. CDR1 is SQVTM and CDR2 is ANQGSEA in the germline V gene.

The chain links TRBV4-1 to TRBJ2-7, with 8 bases identical to TRBD1. The J segment lost 2 bases and the V segment lost 1 base, leaving 7 bases of the junction unmatched. Germline CDR1 reads MGHRA; CDR2 reads YSYEKL. The CDR3 is made up of 16 amino acids. CDR3 sequence reads: CASSQVLGQGAYEQYF. Here the CDR3 DNA reads TGCGCCAGCAGCCAAGTCTTAGGACAGGGCGCCTACGAGCAGTACTTC.

J is TRBJ1-5 and V is TRBV18; perhaps TRBD1 as D (6 bases). Germline-derived CDR1 and CDR2 are KGHSH and LQKENI. CDR3 length equals 17 residues. V lost 3 bases, J lost 0 bases, and 15 bases lay in between. The CDR3 sequence: CASSPWTASYSNQPQHF. In DNA form, the CDR3 reads TGTGCCAGCTCACCGTGGACAGCCTCATATAGCAATCAGCCCCAGCATTTT.

In this sample, this clonotype turned up many times. The chain links TRBV5-1 to TRBJ2-7; 9 bases are a match to TRBD1. CDR1 is SGHRS, CDR2 YFSETQ, per germline. V shed 3 bases, J shed 3 bases, and the junction held 10 bases outside the gene matches. The CDR3 extends over 16 amino acids. For the CDR3, the DNA is TGCGCCAGCAGCTCGGAGGGGACAGGGCACAACTACGAGCAGTACTTC. Residues: CASSSEGTGHNYEQYF. Variable domain in full (rest from reference TRBV5-1 and TRBJ2-7): KAGVTQTPRYLIKTRGQQVTLSCSPISGHRSVSWYQQTPGQGLQFLFEYFSETQRNKGNFPGRFSGRQFSNSRSEMNVSTLELGDSALYLCASSSEGTGHNYEQYFGPGTRLTVT.

This clonotype was observed a handful of times. This CDR3 is CASSPRTSGELYNEQFF. DNA for the CDR3: TGTGCCAGCAGCCCCCGGACTAGCGGGGAACTATACAATGAGCAGTTCTTC. This chain joins TRBV3-1 and TRBJ2-1; 12 bases align to TRBD2. Germline V gene data show CDR1 as LGHDT and CDR2 as YNNKEL (reference sequence). This CDR3 comprises 17 residues. The V segment lost 4 bases and the J segment 4 bases; nucleotides outside the gene matches: 8.

This clonotype has a count of ten or more. This chain links TRBV20-1 with TRBJ2-2, with 8 bases aligning to TRBD2. In germline, CDR1 is DFQATT, CDR2 SNEGSKA (reference sequence). J lost 1 base, V lost 0 bases, and 4 bases had no gene match. This CDR3 contains 16 residues. The CDR3 DNA follows: TGCAGTGCTAGAGATCGTCTAGCGGGGAACACCGGGGAGCTGTTTTTT. This gives the protein CSARDRLAGNTGELFF.

This chain uses TRBV29-1 with TRBJ2-2, with TRBD1 matching over 7 bases. Trimming took 3 bases from V and 0 from J; bases not matched to a gene: 4. CDR3 length: 15 amino acids. Germline lookup yields CDR1 SQVTM and CDR2 ANQGSEA. CDR3 DNA sequence: TGCAGCGTTGATAAGACAGGGACGAACACCGGGGAGCTGTTTTTT. Amino acid sequence: CSVDKTGTNTGELFF.

The chain is built from TRBV27 and TRBJ2-7; 13 bases map to TRBD2. From germline, CDR1 is MNHEY and CDR2 SMNVEV (reference sequence). This CDR3 contains 17 residues. Trimming took 6 bases from V and 5 from J; bases not matched to a gene: 13. CDR3 DNA: TGTGCCAGCAGCCCCTGGACTAGCGGGAGAGAAGTCCACGAGCAGTACTTC. Protein sequence: CASSPWTSGREVHEQYF.

This clonotype came up a few times. This chain links TRBV4-3 with TRBJ1-1; no reliable D call. The CDR3 has 15 residues. V lost 4 bases, J lost 1 base, and 13 bases lay in between. Germline CDR1 and CDR2: LGHNA and YSLEER. CDR3 loop: CASSRGRIKNTEAFF. The DNA for the CDR3 is TGCGCCAGCAGCCGCGGGCGTATCAAGAACACTGAAGCTTTCTTT.

There are a few counts of this clonotype. The CDR3 DNA reads as TGTGCCAGCAGTGAAGCGCAGGACAGGGGGGCGACTGAAGCTTTCTTT. It is translated as CASSEAQDRGATEAFF. This chain joins TRBV2 and TRBJ1-1, with 10 bases lining up with TRBD1. Germline CDR1 SNHLY, CDR2 FYNNEI. CDR3 size: 16 residues. V dropped 0 bases and J dropped 5; count of bases not matched to a gene: 6.

The gene calls are TRBV7-2 and TRBJ1-4; D not resolved. V was clipped by 4 bases and J by 0 bases, with 18 bases between them. The V gene's germline CDR1 is SGHTA and CDR2 FQGNSA. This CDR3 region has 18 residues. CDR3 DNA sequence: TGTGCCAGCAGCTATTCGTCAGTCCTAGTTGCAACTAATGAAAAACTGTTTTTT. Its translation: CASSYSSVLVATNEKLFF.

This clonotype was observed a handful of times. V gene TRBV4-3 combines with J gene TRBJ2-2; D not resolved. CDR1 and CDR2 (germline): LGHNA, YSLEER. The CDR3 contains 14 residues. V lost 5 bases and J lost 2, with 9 bases in between. CDR3 nucleotides: TGCGCCAGCAGCACCCGGACCAACACCGGGGAGCTGTTTTTT. Translated, it gives CASSTRTNTGELFF.

V gene TRBV6-1 combines with J gene TRBJ2-5; 8 bases align to TRBD1. Trimming took 1 base from V and 4 from J; bases not matched to a gene: 8. Germline CDR1 reads MNHNS; CDR2 reads SASEGT. This CDR3 contains 16 residues. CDR3 nucleotides: TGTGCCAGCAGTGAAGGACAGGGGAGGAAAGGAGAGACCCAGTACTTC. Translation gives CASSEGQGRKGETQYF.

The chain has TRBV6-2 or TRBV6-3 and TRBJ1-5, with D perhaps TRBD1 (5 bases). V dropped 7 bases and J dropped 10 bases, with 17 bases sitting between them. CDR3 length equals 13 residues. The germline gives CDR1 MNHEY, CDR2 SVGEGT. The DNA for the CDR3 is TGTGCCAGCACCGTTACAGGCCGGGGCCCCCAGCATTTT. Protein: CASTVTGRGPQHF.

The gene calls are TRBV12-3 or TRBV12-4 and TRBJ1-5; 9 positions agree with TRBD1. The V gene end was trimmed by 5 bases and the J gene end by 0 bases; junction bases not matched to a gene: 8. The CDR3 runs 17 residues. The CDR3 DNA is TGTGCCAGCAGTGTCACCGGGACAGGGACTAGCAATCAGCCCCAGCATTTT. Protein product: CASSVTGTGTSNQPQHF.

The gene calls are TRBV11-3 and TRBJ2-1, with D possibly TRBD1 on 6 matching bases. CDR1 and CDR2 (germline): SGHNT, YENEEA. This CDR3 is built from 15 residues. V gave up 2 bases and J gave up 2 bases, with 10 bases separating them. Here the CDR3 reads CASSLQQGAYNEQFF. Written as DNA, the CDR3 is TGTGCCAGCAGCTTACAACAGGGTGCCTACAATGAGCAGTTCTTC.

This clonotype has more than one count but fewer than ten. The chain couples TRBV4-1 to TRBJ2-3; 10 nucleotides line up with TRBD2. J gave up 1 base and V 4 bases, and 5 bases lay outside the gene matches. Germline V gene sequence: CDR1 MGHRA, CDR2 YSYEKL. The CDR3 has 16 residues. In DNA form, the CDR3 reads TGCGCCAGCAGCCCTAGCGGGAGTATCGGCACAGATACGCAGTATTTT. Protein sequence: CASSPSGSIGTDTQYF.